What follows are 8 T cell receptor beta chains derived from one specimen sequenced in a study of CD8 T cells in Susac syndrome. An input of about 0.45 to 1 ug of RNA was subjected to reverse transcription using random hexamers. TCRdb fed the immunoSEQ multiplex PCR reads into MiXCR, producing one record per CDR3 protein. The table shows about 140,000 distinct CDR3 sequences, with approximately 95% occurring only once. Sequencing was performed on CD4+ T cells from PBMCs. These receptors were obtained from a human donor with Susac syndrome.

This sequence joins TRBV4-3 and TRBJ2-7; TRBD2 might be the D (6 bases). The CDR3 loop spans 14 amino acids. From germline, CDR1 is LGHNA and CDR2 YSLEER. V lost 3 bases to trimming and J lost 3 bases, with 12 bases between them. CDR3 nucleotides: TGCGCCAGCAGCCATGGGACTTCCAACTACGAGCAGTACTTC. Amino acids: CASSHGTSNYEQYF.

The chain joins TRBV28 to TRBJ2-7, with D perhaps matching TRBD2 (6 bases). The CDR3 totals 16 residues. Per the germline V gene, CDR1 is MDHEN and CDR2 is SYDVKM. Trimming shortened V by 7 bases and J by 0 bases, and 19 bases separated the two germline ends. CDR3 in amino acids: CASTTWGEAASYEQYF. In nucleotides, the CDR3 is TGTGCCAGCACTACTTGGGGGGAGGCGGCCTCCTACGAGCAGTACTTC.

This chain joins TRBV20-1 and TRBJ2-3, with a possible D match to TRBD1 (6 bases). Germline CDR1 reads DFQATT; CDR2 reads SNEGSKA (reference sequence). The CDR3 totals 18 residues. V was cut by 1 base and J by 0 bases, with 20 bases left in between. DNA of the CDR3: TGCAGTGCTAGAGGACGTCTTGTGGACAGAAGAAGCACAGATACGCAGTATTTT. Its protein product is CSARGRLVDRRSTDTQYF.

This sequence joins TRBV30 and TRBJ1-1; the match to TRBD1 covers 7 bases. Germline V gene sequence: CDR1 GTSNPN, CDR2 SVGIG (reference sequence). This CDR3 spans 11 amino acids. V lost 8 bases, J lost 1 base, and 1 base stayed unmatched. For the CDR3, the DNA is TGTGCCGGGACAGAGAACACTGAAGCTTTCTTT. This sequence encodes CAGTENTEAFF.

The V gene is TRBV6-5, the J gene TRBJ1-2, with a weak D call TRBD1 (6 bases). Between the trimmed V and J ends, which lost 9 bases and 2 bases, there was a span of 16 bases. Germline CDR1 reads MNHEY; CDR2 reads SVGAGI. The CDR3 spans 14 residues. The CDR3 sequence is CASSTGRGNYGYTF. The DNA of the CDR3 is TGTGCCAGTAGCACAGGGAGGGGGAACTATGGCTACACCTTC.

The chain carries TRBV20-1 and TRBJ2-3; possible D gene TRBD1, 5 bases. V was pared by 6 bases and J by 4 bases, with 8 bases between. The CDR3 covers 11 residues. Germline V CDR1 and CDR2: DFQATT, SNEGSKA (reference sequence). The chain's CDR3 is CSASTADTQYF. Here the CDR3 DNA reads TGCAGTGCGTCGACAGCAGATACGCAGTATTTT.

This clonotype was seen once. This rearrangement joins TRBV4-3 to TRBJ2-5; the D gene is possibly TRBD2 (5 bases). There are 15 residues in the CDR3. V was clipped by 0 bases and J by 4 bases, with 12 bases between them. Per germline, CDR1 LGHNA and CDR2 YSLEER. The CDR3 nucleotides read TGCGCCAGCAGCCAAGACGGGCGGGTTCGAGAGACCCAGTACTTC. Amino acid sequence: CASSQDGRVRETQYF.

The chain recombines TRBV5-1 with TRBJ1-2, with D unclear. Germline V lookup: CDR1 SGHRS, CDR2 YFSETQ. Trimming removed 4 bases from V and 5 bases from J, with 15 bases in between. The CDR3 length is 14 residues. CDR3 in amino acids: CASSPDSTKYGYTF. For the CDR3, the DNA is TGCGCCAGCAGCCCTGACTCGACAAAATATGGCTACACCTTC.